This T cell receptor (beta chain) came from a study of cytomegalovirus exposure and HLA in healthy donors. Whole-study findings and limits: Only CMV serostatus was available as immune exposure information. In vitro work confirmed that three CMV-associated chains recognize CMV antigens. Clonal expansion, a later analysis showed, was greater in HLA-associated TCR beta chains than in equally common others. Most TCR sequences were uncommon, yet certain public TCRs appeared in many donors.

V lost 5 bases, J lost 6 bases, and 14 bases lay in between. The germline gives CDR1 LNHDA, CDR2 SQIVND (reference sequence). The CDR3 loop spans 13 amino acids. 60 Vbeta and 13 Jbeta primers were used in PCR. Profiling relied on immunoSEQ multiplex PCR, and the TCRdb table lists in-frame clones only, not all of them. The sample holds 70,000 or so clones, about nine tenths seen once. A word on this clone: Antigen unknown.

The source of this sequence is a woman under 40 in good health and CMV-seronegative. Specimen: PBMCs. The V call is TRBV19, the J call TRBJ2-7; possible D gene TRBD2, 6 bases. DNA for the CDR3: TGTGCCAGTAGTGGGAGACGTAGCGGCGAGCAGTACTTC. Translated, it gives CASSGRRSGEQYF.